The clone carrying this TCR beta chain occurred a few times. Its antigen is currently unknown. This sample is part of a study of T-cell memory formation after mild COVID-19. Notes on the study in general: Largely, contracting CD4+ clones fell within CM and EM, and contracting CD8+ clones within EMRA.

Per germline, CDR1 LGHDT and CDR2 YNNKEL (reference sequence). Trimming pared 3 bases from V and 0 bases from J, leaving 9 bases between. CDR3 size: 14 residues. TCRdb reprocessed the 5' RACE reads via MiXCR and lists one record per CDR3 protein. The sample lists over 300,000 distinct CDR3 sequences; around a fifth were seen once. What was sequenced was PBMCs or a T cell subset sorted from them (not recorded which). The chain combines TRBV3-1 with TRBJ2-7; D is perhaps TRBD1 (6 bases). The clonotype comes from a man younger than 35 who had mild COVID-19 (a few samples of this study predate the infection). Cell type and time point are not known. The CDR3 here is CASSHQGSSYEQYF. The CDR3 DNA reads TGTGCCAGCAGCCATCAGGGGAGCTCCTACGAGCAGTACTTC.